This TCR beta chain was found in a study of tumor and adjacent non-tumor tissue in lung cancer. Across the whole study: Stage I to III disease affected roughly 10 men and roughly 5 women aged roughly 30 to 80.

The library came from three nested PCR rounds adapted from ARM-PCR protocols. TCRdb reprocessed the multiplex PCR reads via MiXCR and lists one record per CDR3 protein. The table includes roughly 67,000 distinct CDR3 sequences, around 82% detected once. This sample's RNA came from whole unsorted tissue. This non-tumor lung sample came from over 3 cm beyond the tumor edge. Donors were chemotherapy-naive, newly diagnosed lung cancer surgical patients in China, August–November 2014. Worth noting for this clonotype: The antigen remains undetermined. This CDR3 is missing its conserved last phenylalanine or tryptophan, likely due to a read error.

J lost 2 bases, V lost 6 bases, and 5 bases had no gene match. This CDR3 has 15 residues. The study's findings and limits: Top 100 clones took a larger repertoire share in normal lung. Significantly higher TCR diversity was found in tumor than normal lung.

This sequence was found in a man aged 60-69 years with non-small cell lung cancer. The material sequenced was distant non-tumor lung tissue. This rearrangement joins TRBV12-3 or TRBV12-4 to TRBJ2-1; 9 nucleotides align to TRBD2. CDR3 residues: CASRPSGITYNEQFL. The CDR3 bases are TGTGCCAGCAGACCTAGCGGGATTACCTACAATGAGCAGTTCTTA.